This TCR beta chain was identified in a study of shared clonotypes between healthy human individuals. This CDR3 contains 15 residues. V lost 5 bases, J lost 2 bases, and 15 bases lay in between. Germline CDR1 reads MDHEN; CDR2 reads SYDVKM. Method: immunoSEQ multiplex PCR; TCRdb's copy keeps in-frame clones and lacks some. This table holds 1,500,000 or so clones, about 98.5% found once. This sequence was found in a man between 25 and 39 years old in good health. V gene TRBV28 combines with J gene TRBJ1-2; TRBD1 might be the D (6 bases). Sequencing used naive CD4+ T cells sorted from blood. Documented subset: CD45RA+ positively selected. CDR3 loop: CASSPGGTPNYGYTF. CDR3 nucleotide sequence: TGTGCCAGCAGTCCGGGAGGGACACCAAACTATGGCTACACCTTC.